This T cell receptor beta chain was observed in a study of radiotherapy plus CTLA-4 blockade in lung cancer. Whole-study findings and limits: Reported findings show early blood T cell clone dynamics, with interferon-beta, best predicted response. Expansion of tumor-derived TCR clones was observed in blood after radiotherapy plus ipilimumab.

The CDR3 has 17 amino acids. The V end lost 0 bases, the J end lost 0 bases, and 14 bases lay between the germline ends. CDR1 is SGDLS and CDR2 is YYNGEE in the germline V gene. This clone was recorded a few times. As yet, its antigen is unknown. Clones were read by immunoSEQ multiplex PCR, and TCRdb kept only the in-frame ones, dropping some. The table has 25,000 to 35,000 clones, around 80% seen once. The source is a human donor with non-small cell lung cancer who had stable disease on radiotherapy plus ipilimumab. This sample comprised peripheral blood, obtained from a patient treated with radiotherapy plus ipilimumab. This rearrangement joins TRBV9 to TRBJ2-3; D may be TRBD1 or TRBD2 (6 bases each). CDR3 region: CASSVVGGLTSTDTQYF. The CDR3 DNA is TGTGCCAGCAGCGTAGTGGGGGGCCTTACTAGCACAGATACGCAGTATTTT.